A selection of T cell receptor beta chains follows, all from one sample in a study of cytomegalovirus exposure and HLA in healthy donors. Method: immunoSEQ multiplex PCR; TCRdb's copy keeps in-frame clones and lacks some. The sample has roughly 60,000 clones; about 70% are singletons. The sequencing sample was made of PBMCs. The receptors derive from a woman aged 55-69 years in good health and CMV-seropositive. Both conserved end residues are part of each CDR3. D genes are given only for firm matches. The size entry is marked missing in some rows and otherwise reads once, few, many or a size class.

cdr3_aa cdr3_nt d_call j_call v_call clone_size
CASSPRGAGSYEQYF TGTGCCAGCAGTCCCCGCGGGGCAGGGTCCTACGAGCAGTACTTC . TRBJ2-7 TRBV28 .
CASSPPGDLETQYF TGTGCCAGCAGCCCCCCCGGGGACTTAGAGACCCAGTACTTC . TRBJ2-5 TRBV9 .
CASSGGGVRETQYF TGTGCCAGCAGCGGGGGGGGTGTTAGAGAGACCCAGTACTTC TRBD2 TRBJ2-5 TRBV5-4 .
CASSQDEAGKTSNYGYTF TGCGCCAGCAGCCAAGATGAGGCGGGCAAGACCTCTAACTATGGCTACACCTTC . TRBJ1-2 TRBV4-3 .
CASSEGRDSRPYNQPQHF TGTGCCAGCAGCGAGGGACGGGACTCACGACCTTACAATCAGCCCCAGCATTTT . TRBJ1-5 TRBV5-8 .
CASVPGTGPYEQYF TGTGCCAGCGTGCCCGGGACAGGACCCTACGAGCAGTACTTC TRBD1 TRBJ2-7 TRBV19 few
CASSETGFFNTIYF TGTGCCAGCAGCGAGACAGGGTTTTTTAACACCATATATTTT TRBD1 TRBJ1-3 TRBV11-2 .
CASSSQGGTDTQYF TGTGCCAGCAGTTCCCAAGGGGGCACAGATACGCAGTATTTT . TRBJ2-3 TRBV28 .
CASSQNMSPYEQYF TGTGCCAGCAGCCAAAATATGAGTCCCTACGAGCAGTACTTC . TRBJ2-7 TRBV16 .
CASSLALRLEGYTF TGTGCCAGCAGCTTGGCCCTTCGGCTGGAGGGCTACACCTTC . TRBJ1-2 TRBV5-4 .
CASSSGTGAETQYF TGCGCCAGCAGCTCAGGGACAGGGGCAGAGACCCAGTACTTC TRBD1 TRBJ2-5 TRBV5-1 .
CASSLVSGNNEQFF TGCGCCAGCAGCTTGGTATCCGGGAACAATGAGCAGTTCTTC . TRBJ2-1 TRBV5-1 .
CASSIGTGSMNTEAFF TGTGCCAGCAGTATTGGGACAGGGTCCATGAACACTGAAGCTTTCTTT TRBD1 TRBJ1-1 TRBV28 once
CASSPQGALGYSNQPQHF TGTGCCAGCTCACCGCAGGGGGCCTTGGGTTATAGCAATCAGCCCCAGCATTTT TRBD1 TRBJ1-5 TRBV18 .
CASGLVPDSGNTIYF TGTGCTAGTGGTTTGGTACCAGATTCTGGAAACACCATATATTTT . TRBJ1-3 TRBV12-5 .
CSVEASTDTQYF TGCAGCGTTGAGGCTAGCACAGATACGCAGTATTTT . TRBJ2-3 TRBV29-1 .
CASSVGAGPNYEQYF TGTGCCAGCAGCGTAGGCGCGGGGCCCAACTACGAGCAGTACTTC . TRBJ2-7 TRBV6-5 .
CSVELDTSYEQYF TGCAGCGTTGAGTTGGACACCTCCTACGAGCAGTACTTC . TRBJ2-7 TRBV29-1 .
CAISHGGTGGYEQYF TGTGCCATCAGTCACGGGGGGACTGGGGGCTACGAGCAGTACTTC TRBD2 TRBJ2-7 TRBV10-3 .
CASSRAGLLTEAFF TGTGCCAGCAGCCGCGCAGGGCTCCTAACTGAAGCTTTCTTT . TRBJ1-1 TRBV4-2 .
CASSAARGDTEAFF TGTGCCAGCAGTGCGGCCAGGGGGGATACTGAAGCTTTCTTT TRBD1 TRBJ1-1 TRBV14 .
CATSRAWRDTEAFF TGTGCCACCAGCAGAGCTTGGAGGGACACTGAAGCTTTCTTT . TRBJ1-1 TRBV15 .
CASSRGKAGTGNTGELFF TGCGCCAGCAGCCGGGGGAAGGCCGGGACAGGGAACACCGGGGAGCTGTTTTTT TRBD1 TRBJ2-2 TRBV5-1 few
CASSSWTGVYEQYF TGTGCCAGCAGCTCTTGGACGGGGGTCTACGAGCAGTACTTC . TRBJ2-7 TRBV7-2 once
CASGSGGPDTQYF TGTGCCAGTGGTAGCGGGGGGCCAGATACGCAGTATTTT TRBD2 TRBJ2-3 TRBV19 .
CASSPTGAARGYTF TGCGCCAGCAGCCCAACAGGGGCCGCCCGCGGCTACACCTTC TRBD1 TRBJ1-2 TRBV5-1 .
CASSLVGNTIYF TGTGCCAGCAGCTTGGTCGGGAACACCATATATTTT . TRBJ1-3 TRBV5-6 .